The clone carrying this TCR beta chain was counted at least ten times. The sample belongs to a study of T cell repertoires in cytomegalovirus infection. The overall study: Public TCR beta signatures provided an indication of both CMV infection and a matching HLA type.

TCRdb processed the reads anew with MiXCR; each CDR3 protein has one entry. The sample includes a few hundred thousand distinct CDR3 sequences, 17% of them seen just once. This clonotype was sampled from a human donor in good health (CMV status not recorded). Some clones in this sample may be carry-over from other donors' samples. The sequencing input was CD8+ T cells from PBMCs.

This CDR3 is CASSLDTASTDTQYF. As DNA, the CDR3 is TGTGCCAGCAGCTTAGACACGGCTAGCACAGATACGCAGTATTTT. The gene calls are TRBV7-6 and TRBJ2-3; D is undetermined. Germline-derived CDR1 and CDR2 are SGHVS and FNYEAQ. This CDR3 contains 15 residues. Between the trimmed V and J ends, which lost 1 base and 0 bases, there was a span of 8 bases.